Included here is one T cell receptor beta chain sequence, with context. Its antigen is unidentified. Only in-frame clones appear in the TCRdb table, and some are missing; sequencing was by immunoSEQ multiplex PCR. The sample gives 2 million to 2.5 million clones, 93% of which show up once; 1.7% is in the top ten. This specimen comes from a study of shared clonotypes between healthy human individuals. Naive CD8 cells, CD45RO-negative and positively selected for CCR7, excluded terminally differentiated effector memory CD45RA+ cells. Overall study findings and caveats: In contrast to clonotypes shared by all four donors, non-shared clonotypes had lower generation probabilities.

The sequence derives from a man younger than 35 in good health. Some clones in this sample may be carry-over from other donors' samples. The sample consisted of naive CD8+ T cells from PBMCs.

The CDR3 here is CASSDRGLDQPQHF. Written as DNA, the CDR3 is TGTGCCAGCAGTGACAGGGGCCTCGATCAGCCCCAGCATTTT. The chain carries TRBV6-1 and TRBJ1-5, with a weak D call TRBD1 (6 bases). This CDR3 is built from 14 residues. Trimming removed 3 bases at V and 5 bases at J, with 11 bases between. Germline V gene sequence: CDR1 MNHNS, CDR2 SASEGT.